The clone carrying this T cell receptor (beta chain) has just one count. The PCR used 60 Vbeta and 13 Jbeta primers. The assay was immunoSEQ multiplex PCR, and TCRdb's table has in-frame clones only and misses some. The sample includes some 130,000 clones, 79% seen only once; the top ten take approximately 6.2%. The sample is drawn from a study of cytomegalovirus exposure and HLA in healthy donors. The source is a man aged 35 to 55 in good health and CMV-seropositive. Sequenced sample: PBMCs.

The CDR3 DNA is TGTGCCAGCAGAGGCGACCGGACTAGCGCGACCTACGAGCAGTACTTC. This encodes CASRGDRTSATYEQYF. This chain connects TRBV2 to TRBJ2-7, with 9 bases lining up with TRBD2. Germline CDR1 is SNHLY and CDR2 is FYNNEI. The J segment lost 2 bases and the V segment lost 6 bases, leaving 11 bases of the junction unmatched. The length of the CDR3 is 16 residues. Full variable domain (missing parts from reference TRBV2 and TRBJ2-7): EPEVTQTPSHQVTQMGQEVILRCVPISNHLYFYWYRQILGQKVEFLVSFYNNEISEKSEIFDDQFSVERPDGSNFTLKIRSTKLEDSAMYFCASRGDRTSATYEQYFGPGTRLTVT.